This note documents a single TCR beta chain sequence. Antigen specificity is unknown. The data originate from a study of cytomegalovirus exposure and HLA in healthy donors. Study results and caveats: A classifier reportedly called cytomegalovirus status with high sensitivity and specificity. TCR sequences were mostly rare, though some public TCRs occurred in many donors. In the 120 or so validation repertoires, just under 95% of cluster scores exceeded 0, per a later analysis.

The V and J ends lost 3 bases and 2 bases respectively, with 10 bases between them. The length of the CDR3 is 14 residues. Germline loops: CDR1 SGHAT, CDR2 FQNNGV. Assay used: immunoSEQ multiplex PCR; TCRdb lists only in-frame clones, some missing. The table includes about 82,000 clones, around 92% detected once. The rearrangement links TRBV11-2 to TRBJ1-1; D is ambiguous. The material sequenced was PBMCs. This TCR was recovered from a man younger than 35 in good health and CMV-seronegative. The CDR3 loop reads CASSFSGRNTEAFF. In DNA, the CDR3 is TGTGCCAGCAGCTTCTCCGGGAGAAACACTGAAGCTTTCTTT.